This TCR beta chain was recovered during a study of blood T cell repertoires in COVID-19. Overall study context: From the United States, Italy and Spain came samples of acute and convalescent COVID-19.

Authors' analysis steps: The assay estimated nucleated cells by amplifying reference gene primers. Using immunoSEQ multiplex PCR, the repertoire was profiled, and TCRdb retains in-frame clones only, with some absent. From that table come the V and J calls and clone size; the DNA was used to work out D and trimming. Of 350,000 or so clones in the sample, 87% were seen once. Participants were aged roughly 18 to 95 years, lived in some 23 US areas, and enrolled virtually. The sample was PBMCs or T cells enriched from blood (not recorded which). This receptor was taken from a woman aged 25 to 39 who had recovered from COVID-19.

Here the CDR3 reads CAWSTGGSGGIYTNEKLFF. CDR3 nucleotide sequence: TGTGCCTGGAGTACCGGAGGTTCAGGGGGAATCTACACTAATGAAAAACTGTTTTTT. The chain is built from TRBV30 and TRBJ1-4, with 7 bases aligning to TRBD1. The CDR3 sequence is 19 residues long. Germline CDR1 GTSNPN, CDR2 SVGIG (reference sequence). With V trimmed by 2 bases and J by 2 bases, 17 bases remained unmatched.